The rows below give T cell receptor beta chains drawn from one sample of a study of Graves' ophthalmopathy and Graves' hyperthyroidism. TCRdb re-derived calls from the multiplex PCR reads in MiXCR, one entry per CDR3 protein. This sample carries about 480,000 distinct CDR3 sequences, approximately 15% of them seen once, and the ten largest clones take over 8%. Material for sequencing was blood. All receptors derive from a woman aged 25 to 39 with Graves' ophthalmopathy. The CDR3 runs from the conserved cysteine through the conserved F or W. The D gene is left open where the match is weak. Clone size is not always given. Where it is, it says once, few, many or a class for expanded clones.

cdr3_nt | cdr3_aa | clone_size | v_call | d_call | j_call
TGTGCCAGTAGTATCGGCGGGCCGGCCCAAGAGACCCAGTACTTC | CASSIGGPAQETQYF | few | TRBV19 | NA | TRBJ2-5
TGTGCCAGCAGTGAAAGAGGACTAGCGGGGCTAGCCAAAAACATTAAGTACTTC | CASSERGLAGLAKNIKYF | NA | TRBV6-1 | TRBD2 | TRBJ2-4
TGTGCCAGTAGTGCGGGCGGGGGCCGGGACACCGGGGAGCTGTTTTTT | CASSAGGGRDTGELFF | NA | TRBV19 | NA | TRBJ2-2
TGCGCCAGCAGCCAAGATCGGGCTAGCGGGAGGTTCTCCTACGAGCAGTACTTC | CASSQDRASGRFSYEQYF | many | TRBV4-1 | TRBD2 | TRBJ2-7
TGTGCCAGCAGCCGGCGGGAGGGGTTATTATCCGGGGAGCTGTTTTTT | CASSRREGLLSGELFF | few | TRBV27 | TRBD2 | TRBJ2-2
TGTGCCAGCAGCTTACGGGGGGACGACGAGCAGTACTTC | CASSLRGDDEQYF | many | TRBV7-2 | TRBD2 | TRBJ2-7
TGCAGCGTTGAATTGCCGGAAAAAGGACTTAACACTGAAGCTTTCTTT | CSVELPEKGLNTEAFF | many | TRBV29-1 | NA | TRBJ1-1
TGCAGCGTCCTAGGGGCGGGGGTAGCAGAGACCCAGTACTTC | CSVLGAGVAETQYF | once | TRBV29-1 | TRBD2 | TRBJ2-5
TGCGCCAGCCGACTTCGAGGGGGAACCTACGAGCAGTACTTC | CASRLRGGTYEQYF | many | TRBV5-1 | NA | TRBJ2-7
TGTGCCAGCAGCACCACTAGCGGGAGATTACAAGAGACCCAGTACTTC | CASSTTSGRLQETQYF | many | TRBV12-3/TRBV12-4 | TRBD2 | TRBJ2-5
TGTGCCAGCAGCCAACGACAGGGGGAAGCTTTCTTT | CASSQRQGEAFF | many | TRBV28 | TRBD1 | TRBJ1-1
TGTGCCAGCAGGCTCGGGACAGGGGGCAATTCACCCCTCCACTTT | CASRLGTGGNSPLHF | few | TRBV6-4 | TRBD1 | TRBJ1-6
TGTGCCAGCAGTTACACCTCTGGACTAGCCCGGGAGACCCAGTACTTC | CASSYTSGLARETQYF | many | TRBV6-5 | TRBD2 | TRBJ2-5
TGCGCCAGCAGCCAAGGGCAACTAGCGGGGAATGAGCAGTTCTTC | CASSQGQLAGNEQFF | NA | TRBV4-1 | TRBD2 | TRBJ2-1